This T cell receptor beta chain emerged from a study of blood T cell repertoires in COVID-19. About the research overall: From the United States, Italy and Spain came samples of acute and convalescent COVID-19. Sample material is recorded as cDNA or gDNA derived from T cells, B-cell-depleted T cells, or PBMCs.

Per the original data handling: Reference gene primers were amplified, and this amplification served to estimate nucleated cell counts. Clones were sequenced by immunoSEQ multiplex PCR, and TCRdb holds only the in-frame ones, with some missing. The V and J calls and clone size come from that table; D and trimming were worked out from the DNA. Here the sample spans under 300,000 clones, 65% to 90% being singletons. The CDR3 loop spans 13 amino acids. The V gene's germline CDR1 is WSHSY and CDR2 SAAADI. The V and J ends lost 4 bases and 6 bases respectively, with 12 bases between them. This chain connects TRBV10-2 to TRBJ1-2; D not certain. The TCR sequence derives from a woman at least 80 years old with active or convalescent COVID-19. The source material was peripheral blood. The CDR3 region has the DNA TGCGCCAGCAGTGCCGAGGTAGAGGATGGCTACACCTTC. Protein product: CASSAEVEDGYTF.